This T cell receptor (beta chain) was recovered during a study of CD8 T cells in Susac syndrome. Sequencing targeted TCR beta in blood CD8+ and CD4+ T cells. Random hexamers served to reverse transcribe roughly 0.45 to 1 ug RNA. TCRdb re-derived calls from the immunoSEQ multiplex PCR reads in MiXCR, one entry per CDR3 protein. The data show 150,000 to 200,000 distinct CDR3 sequences, with 90% to 95% seen just once and 0.13% to 0.15% held by the top ten. This receptor was identified in a human donor in good health. The sequencing sample was made of CD4+ T cells from PBMCs.

The chain's CDR3 is CASSVEPRGNEQFF. Written as DNA, the CDR3 is TGTGCCAGCAGCGTAGAACCGCGGGGCAATGAGCAGTTCTTC. The J gene is TRBJ2-1, the V gene TRBV9; tentative D call: TRBD2 (6 bases). The germline V and J ends were trimmed by 0 bases and 6 bases, with 10 bases remaining between them. The germline CDR1 and CDR2 sequences are SGDLS and YYNGEE. The CDR3 is made up of 14 amino acids.